A selection of T cell receptor beta chains follows, all from one sample in a study of CD8 T cells in ankylosing spondylitis. One entry per CDR3 protein results from TCRdb running MiXCR on the 5' RACE reads. The sample has 200,000 to 300,000 distinct CDR3 sequences, about 24% seen once. Sequencing was performed on blood, either unsorted or a sorted T cell fraction (not recorded which). Receptors were obtained from a male donor with ankylosing spondylitis or in good health (not recorded which). CDR3s include the opening cysteine and the closing phenylalanine or tryptophan. D genes are given only for firm matches. Clone sizes are given selectively: once, few, many, or a class where the clone is expanded.

J gene	D gene	V gene	clone size	CDR3 DNA	CDR3 protein
TRBJ2-5	TRBD2	TRBV3-1	many	TGTGCCAGCAGCCCTCGACAGCGGGGTAGGGAGACCCAGTACTTC	CASSPRQRGRETQYF
TRBJ2-3	.	TRBV20-1	many	TGCAGTGCCACCAATACGGCAGGTAGCACAGATACGCAGTATTTT	CSATNTAGSTDTQYF
TRBJ2-5	TRBD2	TRBV29-1	.	TGCAGCGCGGGGACTAGCGGGGGGCTGGAGACCCAGTACTTC	CSAGTSGGLETQYF
TRBJ2-5	.	TRBV20-1	many	TGCAGTGCTAGAGGGACAGCGGGGAGCCAAGAGACCCAGTACTTC	CSARGTAGSQETQYF
TRBJ2-1	.	TRBV18	few	TGTGCCAGCTCCCCGCTTCTCGATGAGCAGTTCTTC	CASSPLLDEQFF
TRBJ2-7	.	TRBV12-3/TRBV12-4	.	TGTGCCAGCAGTTCCCCCCCCGGGATCTACGAGCAGTACTTC	CASSSPPGIYEQYF
TRBJ1-1	.	TRBV6-1	.	TGTGCCAGCACCCCAGGGATCGGAAACACTGAAGCTTTCTTT	CASTPGIGNTEAFF
TRBJ2-5	.	TRBV7-2	many	TGTGCCAGCAGCTTAGTAGGAAACCCACTGGGGGAGACCCAGTACTTC	CASSLVGNPLGETQYF
TRBJ2-3	.	TRBV24-1	.	TGTGCCACCGTTGATCAATACACAGATACGCAGTATTTT	CATVDQYTDTQYF
TRBJ2-7	.	TRBV20-1	.	TGCAGTGCTAGAGGCAGACTGTACGAGCAGTACTTC	CSARGRLYEQYF
TRBJ2-7	.	TRBV6-5	few	TGTGCCAGCAGTTACGGGGACATCTCATCCTACGAGCAGTACTTC	CASSYGDISSYEQYF
TRBJ2-2	.	TRBV12-3/TRBV12-4	few	TGTGCCAGCAGTTCCTATAAGTCCGGGGAGCTGTTTTTT	CASSSYKSGELFF
TRBJ2-2	TRBD2	TRBV11-1	many	TGTGCCAGCAGCCTCTCGGCCGGCGGGGGGGAGTTCCGGACCGGGGAGCTGTTTTTT	CASSLSAGGGEFRTGELFF
TRBJ2-5	TRBD1	TRBV29-1	.	TGCAGCGGAGGCGGAGGACAGGGCTTAGAGACCCAGTACTTC	CSGGGGQGLETQYF
TRBJ2-1	TRBD1	TRBV6-5	many	TGTGCCAGCAGTTACGTGCTGACAGGGTGGAATGAGCAGTTCTTC	CASSYVLTGWNEQFF
TRBJ2-3	.	TRBV20-1	many	TGCAGTGCTAGGTATACAGGGCTCGGGGCAGATACGCAGTATTTT	CSARYTGLGADTQYF
TRBJ1-6	.	TRBV20-1	many	TGCAGTGTTAGACCACAGGGAGGAGGCTCACCCCTCCACTTT	CSVRPQGGGSPLHF
TRBJ1-2	.	TRBV12-3/TRBV12-4	many	TGTGCCAGCAGTTTAAAGGCAGGGGCGGACTATGGCTACACCTTC	CASSLKAGADYGYTF
TRBJ2-2	.	TRBV20-1	.	TGCAGTGCTAGAGGCCCAGGGTTTATGGCCGGGGAGCTGTTTTTT	CSARGPGFMAGELFF
TRBJ1-1	TRBD1	TRBV11-1	few	TGTGCCAGCAGCCGCACAGGGGGCGGACCAGTACCGAACACTGAAGCTTTCTTT	CASSRTGGGPVPNTEAFF
TRBJ1-5	.	TRBV20-1	few	TGCAGTGCCCCCACCGGCCGGACGTCAGGCTATCAGCCCCAGCATTTT	CSAPTGRTSGYQPQHF
TRBJ2-3	.	TRBV5-1	once	TGCGCCAGCAGCTTGTACAGGAGCACAGATACGCAGTATTTT	CASSLYRSTDTQYF